This T cell receptor beta chain was profiled in a study of cytomegalovirus exposure and HLA in healthy donors. Germline V lookup: CDR1 MNHNY, CDR2 SVGAGI (reference sequence). Trimming stripped 4 bases from V and 5 bases from J, with 15 bases between. The CDR3 covers 15 residues. Profiling relied on immunoSEQ multiplex PCR, and the TCRdb table lists in-frame clones only, not all of them. There are tens of thousands of clones in the sample; approximately 91% occur only once, and 2% to 2.5% lies in the top ten. The chain carries TRBV6-6 and TRBJ1-5, with D maybe TRBD1 (6 bases). Sequencing input: PBMCs. The receptor was isolated from a man aged 25 to 40 in good health and CMV-seronegative. The CDR3 DNA reads TGTGCCAGCAGTTCATTAAGAGGGGGTGATCAGCCCCAGCATTTT. It yields the protein CASSSLRGGDQPQHF.